The following is a TCR beta chain sequence with its context. Its antigen remains unidentified. The entry originates in a study of blood T cells in healthy people across ages. Regarding the study as a whole: In older individuals, TCR beta diversity per million T cells was lower, falling roughly linearly with age.

A J-beta primer mix and a sample-barcoded 5' primer were used in a second PCR of about 7 to 11 cycles. TCRdb called the 5' RACE reads again in MiXCR, with one record for every CDR3 protein. The table lists some 1.6 million distinct CDR3 sequences, 30% to 40% of them singletons, with roughly 10% in the top ten. The CDR3 covers 16 residues. V shed 3 bases, J shed 3 bases, and the junction held 10 bases outside the gene matches. The V gene's germline CDR1 is LGHDT and CDR2 YNNKEL (reference sequence). The rearrangement links TRBV3-1 to TRBJ2-7, with TRBD1 identical over 8 bases. The sample was blood. The source of this sequence is a woman younger than 45 in good health. CDR3 protein: CASSHLGRQGSYEQYF. In nucleotides, the CDR3 is TGTGCCAGCAGCCATCTGGGCCGACAGGGGAGCTACGAGCAGTACTTC.